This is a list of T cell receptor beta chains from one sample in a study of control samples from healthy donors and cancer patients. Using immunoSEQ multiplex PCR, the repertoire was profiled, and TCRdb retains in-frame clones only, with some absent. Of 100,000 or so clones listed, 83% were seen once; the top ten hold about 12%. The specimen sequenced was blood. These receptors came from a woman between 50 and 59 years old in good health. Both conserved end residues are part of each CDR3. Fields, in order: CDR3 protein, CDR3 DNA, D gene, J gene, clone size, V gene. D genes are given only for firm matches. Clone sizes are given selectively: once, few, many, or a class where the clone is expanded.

cdr3_aa: CASSPRDGKAYGYTF
cdr3_nt: TGTGCCAGCAGCCCCCGGGACGGCAAAGCCTATGGCTACACCTTC
d_call: NA
j_call: TRBJ1-2
clone_size: NA
v_call: TRBV3-1/TRBV3-2

cdr3_aa: CASSSSSGSSGGELFF
cdr3_nt: TGTGCCAGCAGCTCCTCTTCGGGCAGTTCCGGCGGGGAGCTGTTTTTT
d_call: NA
j_call: TRBJ2-2
clone_size: NA
v_call: TRBV7-8

cdr3_aa: CASSLAGPENNSPLHF
cdr3_nt: TGCGCCAGCAGCTTGGCAGGTCCCGAAAACAATTCACCCCTCCACTTT
d_call: NA
j_call: TRBJ1-6
clone_size: few
v_call: TRBV5-1

cdr3_aa: CASRQTGDETQYF
cdr3_nt: TGCGCCAGCAGACAGACAGGGGACGAGACCCAGTACTTC
d_call: TRBD1
j_call: TRBJ2-5
clone_size: once
v_call: TRBV5-1

cdr3_aa: CASTGTGGYEQYF
cdr3_nt: TGTGCCAGCACCGGGACAGGGGGCTACGAGCAGTACTTC
d_call: TRBD1
j_call: TRBJ2-7
clone_size: NA
v_call: TRBV2

cdr3_aa: CASGGRLGTGELFF
cdr3_nt: TGTGCCAGCGGCGGCAGGTTGGGGACCGGGGAGCTGTTTTTT
d_call: NA
j_call: TRBJ2-2
clone_size: NA
v_call: TRBV11-2

cdr3_aa: CASSRGQGSYTF
cdr3_nt: TGTGCCAGCAGCAGGGGACAGGGAAGCTACACCTTC
d_call: TRBD1
j_call: TRBJ1-2
clone_size: once
v_call: TRBV13

cdr3_aa: CASSVDIPGGENTIYF
cdr3_nt: TGTGCCAGCAGCGTAGACATTCCAGGGGGCGAAAACACCATATATTTT
d_call: TRBD1
j_call: TRBJ1-3
clone_size: NA
v_call: TRBV9

cdr3_aa: CASSSLGQLELFF
cdr3_nt: TGTGCCAGCAGCTCCCTGGGACAGCTGGAGCTGTTTTTT
d_call: TRBD1
j_call: TRBJ2-2
clone_size: NA
v_call: TRBV7-2

cdr3_aa: CATSDFLSGGETQYF
cdr3_nt: TGTGCCACCAGTGATTTTCTTTCAGGAGGTGAGACCCAGTACTTC
d_call: NA
j_call: TRBJ2-5
clone_size: NA
v_call: TRBV24-1

cdr3_aa: CAWSNGRTDTQYF
cdr3_nt: TGTGCCTGGAGTAACGGACGCACAGATACGCAGTATTTT
d_call: NA
j_call: TRBJ2-3
clone_size: NA
v_call: TRBV30

cdr3_aa: CASSPTPGLINYGYTF
cdr3_nt: TGTGCCAGCAGTCCAACACCGGGCCTCATAAACTATGGCTACACCTTC
d_call: NA
j_call: TRBJ1-2
clone_size: few
v_call: TRBV6-6

cdr3_aa: CASTDRGGGYTF
cdr3_nt: TGTGCCAGCACCGATAGGGGCGGGGGCTACACCTTC
d_call: NA
j_call: TRBJ1-2
clone_size: NA
v_call: TRBV6-6

cdr3_aa: CASSLGPGGELFF
cdr3_nt: TGTGCCAGCAGCTTAGGACCGGGCGGGGAGCTGTTTTTT
d_call: NA
j_call: TRBJ2-2
clone_size: NA
v_call: TRBV11-3

cdr3_aa: CASSLVGTNYEQYF
cdr3_nt: TGTGCCAGCAGCTTGGTGGGGACTAACTACGAGCAGTACTTC
d_call: TRBD2
j_call: TRBJ2-7
clone_size: NA
v_call: TRBV5-5

cdr3_aa: CASSRWGGDQETQYF
cdr3_nt: TGCGCCAGCAGTCGGTGGGGGGGGGATCAAGAGACCCAGTACTTC
d_call: TRBD2
j_call: TRBJ2-5
clone_size: NA
v_call: TRBV5-1

cdr3_aa: CASSLAGGPSYEQYF
cdr3_nt: TGTGCCAGCAGCTTAGCGGGCGGGCCGTCCTACGAGCAGTACTTC
d_call: NA
j_call: TRBJ2-7
clone_size: NA
v_call: TRBV11-3

cdr3_aa: CASMREGNTGELFF
cdr3_nt: TGTGCTTCCATGCGGGAGGGAAACACCGGGGAGCTGTTTTTT
d_call: TRBD2
j_call: TRBJ2-2
clone_size: once
v_call: TRBV25-1

cdr3_aa: CASGLETSSNEQFF
cdr3_nt: TGTGCTAGTGGTTTGGAAACTAGCTCCAATGAGCAGTTCTTC
d_call: NA
j_call: TRBJ2-1
clone_size: NA
v_call: TRBV12-5

cdr3_aa: CASSYLPGNTEAFF
cdr3_nt: TGTGCCAGCAGTTATTTGCCGGGGAACACTGAAGCTTTCTTT
d_call: NA
j_call: TRBJ1-1
clone_size: NA
v_call: TRBV6-2/TRBV6-3

cdr3_aa: CASSPALSGANVLTF
cdr3_nt: TGTGCCAGCAGTCCCGCCCTTTCTGGGGCCAACGTCCTGACTTTC
d_call: NA
j_call: TRBJ2-6
clone_size: NA
v_call: TRBV28

cdr3_aa: CASSARLADTQYF
cdr3_nt: TGTGCCAGCAGCGCCCGACTAGCAGATACGCAGTATTTT
d_call: NA
j_call: TRBJ2-3
clone_size: once
v_call: TRBV9

cdr3_aa: CASSGGTSGPERPYNEQFF
cdr3_nt: TGTGCCAGCAGCGGAGGGACTAGCGGACCTGAAAGGCCCTACAATGAGCAGTTCTTC
d_call: TRBD2
j_call: TRBJ2-1
clone_size: NA
v_call: TRBV7-8

cdr3_aa: CARSPYQETQYF
cdr3_nt: TGTGCCAGAAGCCCGTACCAAGAGACCCAGTACTTC
d_call: NA
j_call: TRBJ2-5
clone_size: NA
v_call: TRBV5-3

cdr3_aa: CASSLPNQPQHF
cdr3_nt: TGTGCCAGCAGCCTCCCTAATCAGCCCCAGCATTTT
d_call: NA
j_call: TRBJ1-5
clone_size: NA
v_call: TRBV7-9

cdr3_aa: CASSPTSVGSPLHF
cdr3_nt: TGTGCCAGCAGCCCAACTAGTGTTGGCTCACCCCTCCACTTT
d_call: NA
j_call: TRBJ1-6
clone_size: NA
v_call: TRBV4-2

cdr3_aa: CASSPSNRDQPQHF
cdr3_nt: TGTGCCAGCTCACCCAGTAACAGGGATCAGCCCCAGCATTTT
d_call: NA
j_call: TRBJ1-5
clone_size: NA
v_call: TRBV18

cdr3_aa: CASSYPITGHGYTF
cdr3_nt: TGTGCCAGCAGTTACCCCATCACAGGGCACGGCTACACCTTC
d_call: NA
j_call: TRBJ1-2
clone_size: NA
v_call: TRBV6-2/TRBV6-3

cdr3_aa: CASSLNIRGAKNIQYF
cdr3_nt: TGTGCCAGCAGCTTAAATATTCGGGGAGCCAAAAACATTCAGTACTTC
d_call: NA
j_call: TRBJ2-4
clone_size: once
v_call: TRBV7-9